The source of this T cell receptor (beta chain) is a study of early T cells in non-severe SARS-CoV-2 infection. This clonotype was observed a few times. Individual cDNA molecules received unique molecular identifiers during library preparation. TCRdb independently ran MiXCR on the 5' RACE reads; one entry per CDR3 protein. The table has 35,000 to 45,000 distinct CDR3 sequences, approximately 8% seen once. The source was whole blood, collected at baseline. This clonotype was sampled from an adult who was a healthcare worker with PCR-confirmed SARS-CoV-2 infection or an uninfected control (not recorded which).

The CDR3 bases are TGCGCCAGCAGCCAAGAGCCGGGACTGCTGAACACTGAAGCTTTCTTT. Amino acid sequence: CASSQEPGLLNTEAFF. V and J are TRBV4-1 and TRBJ1-1, with TRBD1 as a possible D gene (5 bases). Between the trimmed V and J ends, which lost 0 bases and 0 bases, there was a span of 11 bases. Germline CDR1 and CDR2: MGHRA and YSYEKL. The CDR3 extends over 16 amino acids.